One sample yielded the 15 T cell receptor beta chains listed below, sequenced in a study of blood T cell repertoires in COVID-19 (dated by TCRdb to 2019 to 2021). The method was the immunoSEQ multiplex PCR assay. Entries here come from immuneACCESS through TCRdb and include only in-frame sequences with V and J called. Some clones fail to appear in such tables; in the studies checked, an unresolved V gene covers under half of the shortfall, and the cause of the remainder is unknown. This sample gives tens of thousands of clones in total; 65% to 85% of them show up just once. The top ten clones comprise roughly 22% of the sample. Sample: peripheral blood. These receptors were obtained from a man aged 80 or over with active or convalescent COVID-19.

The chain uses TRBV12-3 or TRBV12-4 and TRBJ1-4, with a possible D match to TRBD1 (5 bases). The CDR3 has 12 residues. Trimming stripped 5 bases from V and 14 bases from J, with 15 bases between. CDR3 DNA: TGTGCCAGCAGTCCCAGGGAAATAGGCCTGTTTTTT. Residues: CASSPREIGLFF.

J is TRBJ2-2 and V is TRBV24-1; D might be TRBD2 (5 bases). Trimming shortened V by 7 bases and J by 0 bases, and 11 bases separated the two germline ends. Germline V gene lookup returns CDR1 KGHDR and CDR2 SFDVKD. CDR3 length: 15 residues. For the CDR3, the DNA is TGTGCCACCAGATCTCGAGCGGCGAACACCGGGGAGCTGTTTTTT. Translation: CATRSRAANTGELFF.

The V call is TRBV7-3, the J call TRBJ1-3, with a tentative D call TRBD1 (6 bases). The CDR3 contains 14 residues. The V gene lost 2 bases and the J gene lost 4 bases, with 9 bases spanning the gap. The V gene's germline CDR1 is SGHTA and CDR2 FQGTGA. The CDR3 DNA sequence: TGTGCCAGCAGCTTACCAGGGGAAGGAAACACCATATATTTT. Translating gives CASSLPGEGNTIYF. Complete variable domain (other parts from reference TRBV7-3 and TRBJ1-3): GAGVSQTPSNKVTEKGKYVELRCDPISGHTALYWYRQSLGQGPEFLIYFQGTGAADDSGLPNDRFFAVRPEGSVSTLKIQRTERGDSAVYLCASSLPGEGNTIYFGEGSWLTVV.

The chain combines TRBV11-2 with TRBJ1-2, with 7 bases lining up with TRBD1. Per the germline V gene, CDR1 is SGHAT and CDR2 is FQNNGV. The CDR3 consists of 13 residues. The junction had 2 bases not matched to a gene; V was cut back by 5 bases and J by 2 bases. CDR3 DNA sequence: TGTGCCAGCAGCCAACAGGGGAACTATGGCTACACCTTC. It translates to CASSQQGNYGYTF.

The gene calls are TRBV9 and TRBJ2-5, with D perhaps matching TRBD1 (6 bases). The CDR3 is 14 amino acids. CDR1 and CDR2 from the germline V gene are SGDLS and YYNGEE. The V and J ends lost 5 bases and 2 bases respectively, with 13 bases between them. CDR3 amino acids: CASSSQGLQETQYF. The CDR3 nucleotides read TGTGCCAGCAGTTCCCAGGGGCTTCAAGAGACCCAGTACTTC.

Here the CDR3 reads CASSLAIGLAEMRTYEQYF. The CDR3 nucleotides read TGTGCCAGCAGTTTAGCGATCGGGCTAGCGGAAATGAGAACTTACGAGCAGTACTTC. The chain carries TRBV6-2 or TRBV6-3 and TRBJ2-7; 7 bases agree with TRBD2. Per the germline V gene, CDR1 is MNHEY and CDR2 is SVGEGT. V gave up 4 bases and J gave up 4 bases; unmatched junction bases: 22. The CDR3 contains 19 residues.

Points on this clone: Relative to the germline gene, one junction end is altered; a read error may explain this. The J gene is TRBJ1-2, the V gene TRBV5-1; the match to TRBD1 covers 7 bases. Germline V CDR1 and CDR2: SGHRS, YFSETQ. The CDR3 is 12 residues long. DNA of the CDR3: TGCGCCAGCTCCTGGGATCAAGGGGGCGGAAGCTTC. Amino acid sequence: CASSWDQGGGSF.

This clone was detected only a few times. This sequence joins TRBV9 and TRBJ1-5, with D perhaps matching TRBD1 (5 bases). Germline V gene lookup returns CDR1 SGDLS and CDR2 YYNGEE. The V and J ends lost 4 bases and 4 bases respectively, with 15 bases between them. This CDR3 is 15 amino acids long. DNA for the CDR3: TGTGCCAGCAGCCCCTGGGGGGAGGATAATCAGCCCCAGCATTTT. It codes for CASSPWGEDNQPQHF.

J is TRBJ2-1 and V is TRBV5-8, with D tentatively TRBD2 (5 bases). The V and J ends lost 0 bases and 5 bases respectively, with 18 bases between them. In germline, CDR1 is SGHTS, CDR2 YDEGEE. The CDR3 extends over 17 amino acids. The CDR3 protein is CASSLVWVGRRNNEQFF. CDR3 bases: TGTGCCAGCAGCTTGGTATGGGTCGGGCGGAGGAACAATGAGCAGTTCTTC.

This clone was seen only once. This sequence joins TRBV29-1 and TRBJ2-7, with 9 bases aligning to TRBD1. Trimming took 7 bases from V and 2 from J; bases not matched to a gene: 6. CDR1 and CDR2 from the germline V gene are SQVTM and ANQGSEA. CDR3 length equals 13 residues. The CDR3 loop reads CSATQGAAYEQYF. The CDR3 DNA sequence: TGCAGCGCCACACAGGGGGCGGCCTACGAGCAGTACTTC.

Here the CDR3 DNA reads TGTGCCAGCAGCCCGGAGACTAGATGGGATGAGCAGTTCTTC. Translating gives CASSPETRWDEQFF. The rearrangement links TRBV11-1 to TRBJ2-1; D perhaps matches TRBD2 (6 bases). The CDR3 extends over 14 amino acids. CDR1 and CDR2 from the germline V gene are SGHAT and FQDESV (reference sequence). V was clipped by 5 bases and J by 8 bases, with 16 bases between them.

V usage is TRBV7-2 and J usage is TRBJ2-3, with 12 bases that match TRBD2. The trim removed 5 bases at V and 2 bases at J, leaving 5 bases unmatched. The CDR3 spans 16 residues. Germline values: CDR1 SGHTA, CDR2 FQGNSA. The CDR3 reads CASSPRTSGDTDTQYF. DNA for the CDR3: TGTGCCAGCAGCCCAAGGACTAGCGGGGACACAGATACGCAGTATTTT.

This chain's CDR3 is CASSPQSSEQFF. The CDR3 coding sequence is TGTGCCAGCAGCCCCCAGTCTTCTGAGCAGTTCTTC. The rearrangement links TRBV7-8 to TRBJ2-1, with D hard to call. V was trimmed by 5 bases and J by 9 bases, leaving 11 bases between them. CDR3 length: 12 residues. The germline CDR1 and CDR2 sequences are SGHVS and FQNEAQ.

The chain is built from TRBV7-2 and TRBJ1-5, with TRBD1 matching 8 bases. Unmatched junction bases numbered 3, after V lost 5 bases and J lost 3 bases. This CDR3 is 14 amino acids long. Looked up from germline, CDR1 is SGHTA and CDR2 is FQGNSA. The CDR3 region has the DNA TGTGCCAGCAGCCTGGACAGGGACAATCAGCCCCAGCATTTT. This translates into CASSLDRDNQPQHF.

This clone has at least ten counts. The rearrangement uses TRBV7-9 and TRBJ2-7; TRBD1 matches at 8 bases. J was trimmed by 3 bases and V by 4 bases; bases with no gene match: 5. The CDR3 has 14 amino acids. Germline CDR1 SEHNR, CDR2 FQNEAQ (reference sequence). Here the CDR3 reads CASSWDRSYYEQYF. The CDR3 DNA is TGTGCCAGCAGCTGGGACAGGAGTTACTACGAGCAGTACTTC.